Described below is a single T cell receptor beta chain sequence and its context. Its specificity is not known. The data stem from a study of cytomegalovirus exposure and HLA in healthy donors. Points from the study as a whole: Testing in vitro showed a few CMV-associated chains specific for CMV antigens. In terms of immune exposure information, only CMV serostatus was available.

13 Jbeta primers and 60 Vbeta primers were used for the PCR. Here immunoSEQ multiplex PCR was the method, and the copy in TCRdb shows in-frame clones only, minus some. Of roughly 80,000 clones in the sample, 65% to 85% were seen once. V was pared by 5 bases and J by 3 bases, with 10 bases between. The CDR3 covers 14 residues. Per the germline V gene, CDR1 is SEHNR and CDR2 is FQNEAQ (reference sequence). The receptor was isolated from a woman in her thirties or forties in good health and CMV-seropositive. V usage is TRBV7-9 and J usage is TRBJ2-2, with D unresolved. Material for sequencing was PBMCs. CDR3 nucleotide sequence: TGTGCCAGCAGCCACGAAATAGACACCGGGGAGCTGTTTTTT. This sequence encodes CASSHEIDTGELFF.